The 2 T cell receptor beta chains in this list originate from one sample, sequenced in a study of shared clonotypes between healthy human individuals. Clones were sequenced by immunoSEQ multiplex PCR, and TCRdb holds only the in-frame ones, with some missing. Found here are a few hundred thousand clones, roughly 97% of them singletons; the top ten hold 0.057%. The specimen sequenced was naive CD4+ T cells sorted from blood. Subset denoted: CD45RA+ positively selected. All receptors derive from a woman aged 25-40 years in good health.

As concerns this clone: The sample carries other DNA sequences with the same CDR3. This sequence joins TRBV28 and TRBJ2-7, with D unclear. The V end lost 2 bases, the J end lost 4 bases, and 3 bases lay between the germline ends. The CDR3 is 11 amino acids. Germline CDR1 MDHEN, CDR2 SYDVKM. CDR3 residues: CASSLGYEQYF. In DNA, the CDR3 is TGTGCCAGCAGTTTAGGATACGAGCAGTACTTC.

The V and J genes are TRBV5-6 and TRBJ2-7, with D perhaps TRBD1 (5 bases). The V end was cut by 4 bases, the J end by 2 bases, with 22 bases between. CDR3 length: 17 residues. Germline lookup yields CDR1 SGHDT and CDR2 YYEEEE. CDR3: CASSHRKGWFGTYEQYF. The CDR3 nucleotides are TGTGCCAGCAGCCATCGAAAGGGGTGGTTTGGGACCTACGAGCAGTACTTC.